This TCR beta chain originates from a study of blood T cell repertoires in COVID-19. Study-level information: In each case, the material was cDNA or gDNA derived from T cells, B-cell-depleted T cells, or PBMCs.

V lost 4 bases and J 2 bases, leaving 13 bases between the germline ends. The CDR3 extends over 15 amino acids. Germline loops: CDR1 MDHEN, CDR2 SYDVKM. Generated by immunoSEQ multiplex PCR, the TCRdb table keeps only in-frame clones and is missing some. This table has approximately 170,000 clones, 83% appearing once. This receptor was identified in a woman of 80 years or more with acute or convalescent COVID-19. The V gene is TRBV28, the J gene TRBJ2-3, with D possibly TRBD1 on 6 matching bases. Sequencing was done on a sample of peripheral blood. CDR3 nucleotides: TGTGCCAGCAGTTCCCCAGGGGCGCTCACAGATACGCAGTATTTT. It specifies CASSSPGALTDTQYF.